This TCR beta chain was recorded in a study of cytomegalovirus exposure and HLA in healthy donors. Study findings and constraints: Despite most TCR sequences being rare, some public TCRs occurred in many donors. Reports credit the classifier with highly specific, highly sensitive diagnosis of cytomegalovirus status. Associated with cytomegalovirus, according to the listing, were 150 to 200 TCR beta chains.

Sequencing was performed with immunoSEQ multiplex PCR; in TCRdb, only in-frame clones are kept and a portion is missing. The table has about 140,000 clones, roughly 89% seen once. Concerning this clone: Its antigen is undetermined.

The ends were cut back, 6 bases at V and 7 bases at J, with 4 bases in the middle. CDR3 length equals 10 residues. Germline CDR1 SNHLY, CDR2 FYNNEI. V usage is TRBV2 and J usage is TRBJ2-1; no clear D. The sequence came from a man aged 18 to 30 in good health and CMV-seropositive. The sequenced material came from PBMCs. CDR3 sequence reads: CASSLNEQFF. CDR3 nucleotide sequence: TGTGCCAGCAGCCTTAATGAGCAGTTCTTC.